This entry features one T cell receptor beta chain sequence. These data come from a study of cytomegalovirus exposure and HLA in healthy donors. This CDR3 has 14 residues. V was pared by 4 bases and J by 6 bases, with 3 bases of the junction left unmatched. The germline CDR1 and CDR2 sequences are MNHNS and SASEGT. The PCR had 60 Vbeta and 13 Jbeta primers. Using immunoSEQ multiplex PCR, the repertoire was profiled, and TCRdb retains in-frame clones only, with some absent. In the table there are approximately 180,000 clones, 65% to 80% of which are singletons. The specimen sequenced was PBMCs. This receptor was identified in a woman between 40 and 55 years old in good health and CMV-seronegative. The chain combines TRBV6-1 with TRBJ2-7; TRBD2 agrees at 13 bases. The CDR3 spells CASSGTSGSFEQYF. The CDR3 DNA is TGTGCCAGCAGTGGGACTAGCGGGAGTTTCGAGCAGTACTTC.